This T cell receptor beta chain appears in the sequencing data of a study of blood T cells in healthy people across ages (dated by TCRdb to about 2015). About the investigation overall: In model experiments, roughly one uniquely barcoded TCR beta cDNA molecule per two T cells was captured by template switching. Age-related changes in TCR beta repertoire diversity were measured in the study by deep sequencing normalized with unique cDNA molecular identifiers. Donors were grouped into four age groups: young (average roughly 16 years), middle-aged (39), aged (around 56) and long-lived (approximately 78). To avoid experimental bias, donors of different ages were distributed randomly across sequencing lanes. The study analyzed two additional independent replicas of 1 million unique cDNA reads from the same blood draw for two donors, one aged 18 to 30 and one aged 80 or older. The study at large found these results: Observed TCR beta diversity per million T cells fell roughly linearly with age, and a significant reduction was already apparent by age roughly 40. Compared with the aged group, the long-lived group had more naive CD4+ T cells, fewer expanded clones and increased TCR diversity, a pattern suggesting age selection. Bulk unsorted PBMC profiling prevented conclusive comparison of naive and antigen-experienced compartments. Because the CMV infection status of the donors was unknown, age-related changes in expanded clonotypes may potentially have been confounded. There was a strong correlation between observed TCR beta diversity and the percentage of naive T cells measured by flow cytometry. Total diversity estimates from one million sequenced T cells were considered lower bounds and underestimates.

Taken from the germline V gene (reference sequence), the CDR1 and CDR2 loops are MNHNY and SVGAGI. The junction carries 14 bases between V and J, which are trimmed by 8 bases and 0 bases respectively. The CDR3 holds 15 amino acids from the cysteine to the phenylalanine. The retained sequence is limited to the CDR3, 45 bases, with the frame set at the first base. On this clonotype: Its cognate antigen has yet to be identified. Within one base of it there is no much larger clone, and no base qualities were kept.

The 39 donors, aged roughly 6 to 95 years, were systemically healthy Caucasian individuals from Russia. Approximately 9 milliliters of peripheral blood were collected from each donor into EDTA-treated Vacutainer tubes. Ficoll-Paque density-gradient centrifugation was used to isolate PBMCs, with at least 6.5 million per sample. Trizol reagent was used to extract total RNA from PBMCs, with at least 5 micrograms per sample. For every donor, an aliquot of PBMCs went through flow cytometry to measure the percentages of naive CD45RAhigh/CD27high T cells. The library was made by 5' RACE. Reads for this sample came from an Illumina HiSeq 2500. A second PCR of about 7 to 12 cycles was run with a J-beta primer mix and a sample-barcoded 5' primer. A unique molecular identifier was introduced onto each TCR beta cDNA molecule by a template-switch 5' adaptor carrying 12 random nucleotides. Each sample yielded at least 2.5 million CDR3-containing paired-end reads. The Mint cDNA synthesis kit, primed by a TRBC-specific oligonucleotide, was used to synthesize first-strand cDNA from all RNA. Following uracil-DNA glycosylase treatment, all cDNA underwent a first 18-cycle PCR with the universal primers M1SS and BC2_uni_R. Turning to the authors' computational methods: Normalization of each sample was performed by random selection of 1 million high-quality reads, each carrying a distinct molecular identifier. Instead of being binned into consensus sequences, reads with shared molecular identifiers were discarded. MiTCR, run with a Q25 quality threshold and the strictest error-elimination algorithm, handled CDR3 identification, clonotype clustering and error correction. Lower-bound total TCR beta diversity was estimated with a nonparametric unseen species model using Euler transformation. TCRdb passed the public sequencing reads through fastp at Q25 and MiXCR, retaining productive beta sequences. Each record represents a unique CDR3 protein, reported with the most common genes and DNA among its rows. These V and J calls originate from TCRdb's pipeline instead of the authors' own analysis. This sample comprises hundreds of thousands of distinct CDR3 sequences, 49% of them detected only once. In total, the top ten clones hold roughly a third of the sample.

The sample was blood. Rearrangement joined TRBV6-6 to TRBJ2-1, with an unclear D gene assignment. The source is a woman aged 60 to 75 in good health. In nucleotide form, the sequence is TGTGCCAGCGGTACGGGCCCAAGCTCCTACAATGAGCAGTTCTTC. Its translation is CASGTGPSSYNEQFF.